These 2 T cell receptor beta chains were all obtained from the same sample, sequenced in a study of blood T cells in healthy people across ages (dated by TCRdb to the mid-2010s). Receptor amplification or capture employed 5' RACE. Sequencer: Illumina HiSeq 2500. A second roughly 7 to 11 cycle PCR used a sample-barcoded 5' primer and a J-beta primer mix. Starting from the raw public reads, TCRdb applied fastp trimming at Q25, assembled clones with MiXCR and retained in-frame beta chains. Rows are combined by CDR3 protein, so each entry shows the most common genes and DNA. The sample includes approximately 800,000 distinct CDR3 sequences, with roughly 50% observed a single time. The ten most abundant clones make up about 38% of the sample. Sequenced sample: blood. The receptors come from a man at least 80 years old in good health.

The rearrangement joins TRBV3-1 to TRBJ2-4, with 10 bases lining up with TRBD2. The CDR3 extends over 20 amino acids. Trimming took 7 bases from V and 1 from J; bases not matched to a gene: 19. The germline CDR1 and CDR2 sequences are LGHDT and YNNKEL (reference sequence). The CDR3 protein is CASTLSWASGSGMAKNIQYF. CDR3 in DNA: TGTGCCAGCACCCTAAGCTGGGCTAGCGGGAGTGGGATGGCCAAAAACATTCAGTACTTC.

This clonotype showed up just a few times. The chain recombines TRBV12-3 or TRBV12-4 with TRBJ1-2, with TRBD1 as a possible D gene (5 bases). Deletions cut 6 bases from V and 8 bases from J, with 16 bases between. The CDR3 sequence is 13 residues long. CDR3 region: CASSPTGTLGYTF. CDR3 DNA sequence: TGTGCCAGCAGCCCCACCGGGACTCTAGGCTACACCTTC.